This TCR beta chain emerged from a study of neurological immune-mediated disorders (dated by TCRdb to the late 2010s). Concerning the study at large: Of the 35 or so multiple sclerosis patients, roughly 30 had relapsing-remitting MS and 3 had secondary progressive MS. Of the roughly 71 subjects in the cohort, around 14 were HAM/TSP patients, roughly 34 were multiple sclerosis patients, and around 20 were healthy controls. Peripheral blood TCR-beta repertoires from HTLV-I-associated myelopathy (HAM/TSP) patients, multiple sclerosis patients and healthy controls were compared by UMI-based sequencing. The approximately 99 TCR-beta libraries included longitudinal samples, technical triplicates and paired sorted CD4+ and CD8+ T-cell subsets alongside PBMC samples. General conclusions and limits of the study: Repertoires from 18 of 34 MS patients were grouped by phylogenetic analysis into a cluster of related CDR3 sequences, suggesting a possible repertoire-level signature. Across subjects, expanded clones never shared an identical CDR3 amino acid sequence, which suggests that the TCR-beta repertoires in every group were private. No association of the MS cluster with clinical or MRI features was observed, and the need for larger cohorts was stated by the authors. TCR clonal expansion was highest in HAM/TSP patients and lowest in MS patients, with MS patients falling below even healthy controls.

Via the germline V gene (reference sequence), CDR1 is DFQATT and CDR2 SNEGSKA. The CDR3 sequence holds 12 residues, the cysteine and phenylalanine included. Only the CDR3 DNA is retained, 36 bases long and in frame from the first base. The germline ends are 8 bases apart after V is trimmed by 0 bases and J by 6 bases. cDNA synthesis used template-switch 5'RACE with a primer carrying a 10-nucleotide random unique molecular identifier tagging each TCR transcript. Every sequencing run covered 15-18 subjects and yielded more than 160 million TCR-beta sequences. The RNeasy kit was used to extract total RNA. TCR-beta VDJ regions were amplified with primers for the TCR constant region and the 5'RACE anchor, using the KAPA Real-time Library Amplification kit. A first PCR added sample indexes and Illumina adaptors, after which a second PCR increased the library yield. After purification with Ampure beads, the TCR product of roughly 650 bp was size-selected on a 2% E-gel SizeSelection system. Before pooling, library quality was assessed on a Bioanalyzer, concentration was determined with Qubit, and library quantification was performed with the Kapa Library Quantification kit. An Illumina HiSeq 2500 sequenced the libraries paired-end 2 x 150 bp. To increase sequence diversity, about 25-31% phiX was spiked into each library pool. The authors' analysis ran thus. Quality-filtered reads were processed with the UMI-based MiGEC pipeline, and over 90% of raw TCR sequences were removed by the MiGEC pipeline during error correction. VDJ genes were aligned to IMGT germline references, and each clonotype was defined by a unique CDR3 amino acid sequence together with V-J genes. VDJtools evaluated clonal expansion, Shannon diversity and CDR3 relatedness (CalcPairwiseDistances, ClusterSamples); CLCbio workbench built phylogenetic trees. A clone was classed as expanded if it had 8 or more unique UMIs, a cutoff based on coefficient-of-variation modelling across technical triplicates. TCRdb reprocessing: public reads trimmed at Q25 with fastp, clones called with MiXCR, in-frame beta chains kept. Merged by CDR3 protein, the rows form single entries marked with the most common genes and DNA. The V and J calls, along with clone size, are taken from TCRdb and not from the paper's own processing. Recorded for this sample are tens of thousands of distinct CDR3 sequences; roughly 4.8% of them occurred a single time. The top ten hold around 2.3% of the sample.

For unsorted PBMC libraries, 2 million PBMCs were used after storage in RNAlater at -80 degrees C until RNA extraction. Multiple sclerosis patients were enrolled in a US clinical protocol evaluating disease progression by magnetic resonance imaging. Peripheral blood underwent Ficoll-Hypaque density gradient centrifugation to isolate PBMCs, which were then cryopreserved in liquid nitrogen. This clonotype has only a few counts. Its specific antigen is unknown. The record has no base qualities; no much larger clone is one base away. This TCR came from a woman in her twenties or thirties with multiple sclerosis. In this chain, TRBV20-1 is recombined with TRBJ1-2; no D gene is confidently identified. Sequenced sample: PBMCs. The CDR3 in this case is CSARDPGNGYTF. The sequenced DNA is TGCAGTGCTAGAGATCCCGGGAATGGCTACACCTTC.